Below, 6 T cell receptor beta chains from the same sample are listed, as sequenced in a study of T cells in localized non-small cell lung cancer. Measured with immunoSEQ multiplex PCR; TCRdb has only the in-frame clones, and not every one. This table has 50,000 to 65,000 clones, roughly four fifths appearing once. Sequencing used PBMCs, obtained before any cancer treatment. These receptor sequences come from a man aged 40-75 years with stage II lung adenocarcinoma.

The V gene is TRBV2, the J gene TRBJ1-5; 9 nucleotides agree with TRBD1. The ends lost 7 bases at V and 5 bases at J; junction bases unmatched: 3. The CDR3 contains 13 residues. CDR1 and CDR2 (germline): SNHLY, FYNNEI. The CDR3 bases are TGTGCCAGCAAGGGACAGGGAGATCAGCCCCAGCATTTT. It is translated as CASKGQGDQPQHF.

This chain links TRBV10-3 with TRBJ1-1; 10 bases are a match to TRBD1. The CDR3 runs to 11 residues. CDR1 and CDR2 (germline): ENHRY, SYGVKD. The ends lost 9 bases at V and 5 bases at J; junction bases unmatched: 0. CDR3 bases: TGTGCCATGGGACAGGGGACTGAAGCTTTCTTT. This codes for CAMGQGTEAFF.

The chain uses TRBV2 and TRBJ2-5; tentatively, D is TRBD2 (6 bases). The CDR3 covers 16 residues. CDR1 is SNHLY, CDR2 FYNNEI, per germline. V was shortened by 4 bases and J by 3 bases, with 18 bases between the two germline ends. As DNA, the CDR3 is TGTGCCAGCAGTGGGCTACTCCTTGCGGGAAAAGAGACCCAGTACTTC. Translating it yields CASSGLLLAGKETQYF.

About this clone: Mismatch with germline at one junction end may stem from a read error. The V gene is TRBV10-3, the J gene TRBJ1-5; D is ambiguous. The CDR3 sequence is 15 residues long. The V gene's germline CDR1 is ENHRY and CDR2 SYGVKD. The chain's CDR3 is CASSLGGREGQPQHF. The CDR3 DNA follows: TGTGCCAGCAGTTTGGGTGGGCGGGAAGGACAGCCCCAGCATTTT.

This clone was recorded at least ten times. The chain has TRBV4-2 and TRBJ2-4; D unclear. V was cut by 4 bases and J by 6 bases, with 10 bases left in between. The CDR3 sequence is 13 residues long. Germline CDR1 is LGHNA and CDR2 is YNFKEQ. The DNA of the CDR3 is TGTGCCAGCAGCCCCGACATGAGAAACATTCAGTACTTC. Its protein product is CASSPDMRNIQYF.

The chain is built from TRBV7-9 and TRBJ2-2; 10 bases match TRBD2. The germline CDR1 and CDR2 sequences are SEHNR and FQNEAQ (reference sequence). J was trimmed by 1 base and V by 5 bases; bases with no gene match: 4. This CDR3 region has 16 residues. The CDR3 nucleotides read TGTGCCAGCAGCCCCTGGACTAGCGGGAACACCGGGGAGCTGTTTTTT. As protein: CASSPWTSGNTGELFF.